This entry describes one T cell receptor beta chain. The antigen is undetermined. The CDR3 consists of 15 residues. The germline CDR1 and CDR2 sequences are SGHDT and YYEEEE. The V end was cut by 4 bases, the J end by 4 bases, with 17 bases between. In the naive CD8 group, cells lacked CD45RO and were positively selected for CCR7, so terminally differentiated effector memory CD45RA+ cells were left out. Donors, without exception, were Caucasian adults residing in Nashville, Tennessee. The data were taken from a study of shared clonotypes between healthy human individuals. Looking at the study overall: Used for every donor were three CD4 naive, three CD4 memory, two CD8 naive and one CD8 memory plate.

In the authors' methods: Junction-only sequences without quality scores came from ImmunoSEQ, so filtering differed. Generated by immunoSEQ multiplex PCR, the TCRdb table keeps only in-frame clones and is missing some. The V and J calls and clone size were taken over from that table, and D and trimming were inferred from the DNA. The sample comprises some 1,900,000 clones, approximately 95% of which are singletons, and roughly 1% rests with the top ten. Study-level points and caveats: In this cohort, only blood was sampled, and tissue repertoires likely differ.

The chain recombines TRBV5-6 with TRBJ1-2; D remains unclear. Material: naive CD8+ T cells sorted from blood. The sequence was obtained from a man between 18 and 35 years old in good health. CDR3 sequence reads: CASSPGGGVPYGYTF. The CDR3 bases are TGTGCCAGCAGCCCTGGTGGAGGCGTACCCTATGGCTACACCTTC.